Reported below is one T cell receptor beta chain. No antigen is known for it. The data stem from a study of T cell responses to AZD1222 COVID-19 vaccine. This CDR3 contains 19 residues. CDR1 and CDR2 (germline): ENHRY, SYGVKD. Trimming took 6 bases from V and 3 from J; bases not matched to a gene: 16. Overall study results and limits: Of spike-specific TCRs, nearly half reportedly target regions left unmutated in variants.

Using immunoSEQ multiplex PCR, the repertoire was profiled, and TCRdb retains in-frame clones only, with some absent. The repertoire has around 94,000 clones, 85% to 90% of them found once; the top ten carry roughly 3.7%. The rearrangement uses TRBV10-3 and TRBJ2-1, with 11 bases aligning to TRBD1. The sequence derives from an adult in good health. The sequences come from peripheral blood, collected on day 0 of AZD1222 vaccination. CDR3 sequence: CAISRTGQGAFLNYNEQFF. The CDR3 nucleotides read TGTGCCATCAGCAGAACCGGACAGGGGGCCTTCCTAAACTACAATGAGCAGTTCTTC.